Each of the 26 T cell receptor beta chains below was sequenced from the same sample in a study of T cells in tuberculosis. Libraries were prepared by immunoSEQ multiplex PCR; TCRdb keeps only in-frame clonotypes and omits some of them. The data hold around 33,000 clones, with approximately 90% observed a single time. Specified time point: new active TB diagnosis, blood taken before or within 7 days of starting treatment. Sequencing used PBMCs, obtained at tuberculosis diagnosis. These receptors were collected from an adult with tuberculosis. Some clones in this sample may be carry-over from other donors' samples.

The CDR3 reads CASSKTWGLGNEQFF. The CDR3 region has the DNA TGTGCCAGCAGTAAAACATGGGGGCTCGGCAATGAGCAGTTCTTC. V is TRBV6-5 and J is TRBJ2-1, with D possibly matching TRBD1 (6 bases). CDR3 length: 15 amino acids. V was cut by 5 bases and J by 6 bases, with 17 bases left in between. CDR1 is MNHEY and CDR2 is SVGAGI in the germline V gene.

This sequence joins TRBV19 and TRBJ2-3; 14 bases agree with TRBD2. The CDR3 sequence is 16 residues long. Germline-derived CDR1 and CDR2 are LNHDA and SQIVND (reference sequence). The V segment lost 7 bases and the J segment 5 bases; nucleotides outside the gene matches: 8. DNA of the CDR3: TGTGCCAGTACCCTGACTAGCGGGGGGGCGAAAGATACGCAGTATTTT. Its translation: CASTLTSGGAKDTQYF. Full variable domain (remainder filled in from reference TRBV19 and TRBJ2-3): DGGITQSPKYLFRKEGQNVTLSCEQNLNHDAMYWYRQDPGQGLRLIYYSQIVNDFQKGDIAEGYSVSREKKESFPLTVTSAQKNPTAFYLCASTLTSGGAKDTQYFGPGTRLTVL.

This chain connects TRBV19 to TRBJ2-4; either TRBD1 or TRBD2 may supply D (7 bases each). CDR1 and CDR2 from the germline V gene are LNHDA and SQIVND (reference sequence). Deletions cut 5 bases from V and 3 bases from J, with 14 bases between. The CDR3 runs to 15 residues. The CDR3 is CASSVGRGRKNIQYF. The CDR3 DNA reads TGTGCCAGTAGTGTAGGGAGGGGGCGCAAAAACATTCAGTACTTC.

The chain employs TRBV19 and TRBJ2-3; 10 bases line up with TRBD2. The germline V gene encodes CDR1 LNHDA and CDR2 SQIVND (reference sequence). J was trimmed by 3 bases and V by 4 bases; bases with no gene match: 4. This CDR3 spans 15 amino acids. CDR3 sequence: CASSSLAGATDTQYF. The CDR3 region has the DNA TGTGCCAGTAGTAGCCTAGCGGGGGCGACAGATACGCAGTATTTT.

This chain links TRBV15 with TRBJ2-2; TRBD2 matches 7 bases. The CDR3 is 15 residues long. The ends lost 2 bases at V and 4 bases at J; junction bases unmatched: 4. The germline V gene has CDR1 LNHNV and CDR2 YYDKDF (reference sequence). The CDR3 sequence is CATSRNRGGTGELFF. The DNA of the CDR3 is TGTGCCACCAGCAGAAACCGCGGGGGCACCGGGGAGCTGTTTTTT.

CDR3 nucleotide sequence: TGTGCCAGCAAACTAGCGGGAGGCACAGATACGCAGTATTTT. Translation: CASKLAGGTDTQYF. The chain combines TRBV18 with TRBJ2-3; TRBD2 agrees at 11 bases. This CDR3 has 14 residues. The germline gives CDR1 KGHSH, CDR2 LQKENI. The J segment lost 1 base and the V segment lost 8 bases, leaving 2 bases of the junction unmatched.

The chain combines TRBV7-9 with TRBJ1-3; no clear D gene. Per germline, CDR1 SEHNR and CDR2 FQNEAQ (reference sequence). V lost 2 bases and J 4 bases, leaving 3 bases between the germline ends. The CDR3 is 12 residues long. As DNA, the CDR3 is TGTGCCAGCAGCTTAAGCGGAAACACCATATATTTT. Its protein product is CASSLSGNTIYF. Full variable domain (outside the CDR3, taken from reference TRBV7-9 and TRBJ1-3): DTGVSQNPRHKITKRGQNVTFRCDPISEHNRLYWYRQTLGQGPEFLTYFQNEAQLEKSRLLSDRFSAERPKGSFSTLEIQRTEQGDSAMYLCASSLSGNTIYFGEGSWLTVV.

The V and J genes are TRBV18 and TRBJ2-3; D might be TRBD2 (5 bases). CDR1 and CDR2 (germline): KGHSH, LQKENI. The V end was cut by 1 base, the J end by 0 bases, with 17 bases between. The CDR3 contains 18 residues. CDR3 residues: CASSPRARRGASTDTQYF. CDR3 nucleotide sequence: TGTGCCAGCTCACCACGTGCCCGACGGGGTGCTAGCACAGATACGCAGTATTTT.

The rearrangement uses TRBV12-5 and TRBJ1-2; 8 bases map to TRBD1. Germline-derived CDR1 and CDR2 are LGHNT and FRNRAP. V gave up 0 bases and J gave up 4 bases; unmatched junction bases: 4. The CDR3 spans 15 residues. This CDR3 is CASGLVPGQAYGYTF. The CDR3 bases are TGTGCTAGTGGTTTGGTACCGGGACAGGCCTATGGCTACACCTTC. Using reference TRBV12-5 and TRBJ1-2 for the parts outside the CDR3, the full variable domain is DARVTQTPRHKVTEMGQEVTMRCQPILGHNTVFWYRQTMMQGLELLAYFRNRAPLDDSGMPKDRFSAEMPDATLATLKIQPSEPRDSAVYFCASGLVPGQAYGYTFGSGTRLTVV.

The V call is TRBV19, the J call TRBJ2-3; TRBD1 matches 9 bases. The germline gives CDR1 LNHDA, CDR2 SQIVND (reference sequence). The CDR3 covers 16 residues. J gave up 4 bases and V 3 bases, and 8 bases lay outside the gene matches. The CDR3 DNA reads TGTGCCAGTAGTATCCCGGGGACAGGGCGAGCAGATACGCAGTATTTT. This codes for CASSIPGTGRADTQYF. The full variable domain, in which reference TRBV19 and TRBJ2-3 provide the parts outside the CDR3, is DGGITQSPKYLFRKEGQNVTLSCEQNLNHDAMYWYRQDPGQGLRLIYYSQIVNDFQKGDIAEGYSVSREKKESFPLTVTSAQKNPTAFYLCASSIPGTGRADTQYFGPGTRLTVL.

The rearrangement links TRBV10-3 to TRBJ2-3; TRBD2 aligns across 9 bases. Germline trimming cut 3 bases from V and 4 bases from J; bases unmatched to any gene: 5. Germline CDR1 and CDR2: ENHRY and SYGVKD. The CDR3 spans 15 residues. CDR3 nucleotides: TGTGCCATCAGTGAAAAGCGGGGGGCCGCAGATACGCAGTATTTT. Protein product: CAISEKRGAADTQYF.

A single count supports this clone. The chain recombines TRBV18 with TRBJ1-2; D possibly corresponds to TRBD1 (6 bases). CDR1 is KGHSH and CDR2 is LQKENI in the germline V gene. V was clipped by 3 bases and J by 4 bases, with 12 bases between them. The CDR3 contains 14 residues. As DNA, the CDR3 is TGTGCCAGCTCACCGACCGACAGGAGCTATGGCTACACCTTC. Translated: CASSPTDRSYGYTF.

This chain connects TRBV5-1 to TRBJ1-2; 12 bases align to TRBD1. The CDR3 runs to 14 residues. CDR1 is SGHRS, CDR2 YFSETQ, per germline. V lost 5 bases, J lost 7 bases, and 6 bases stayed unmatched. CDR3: CASRPGTGGAGYTF. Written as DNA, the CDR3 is TGCGCCAGCAGGCCAGGGACAGGGGGCGCTGGCTACACCTTC.

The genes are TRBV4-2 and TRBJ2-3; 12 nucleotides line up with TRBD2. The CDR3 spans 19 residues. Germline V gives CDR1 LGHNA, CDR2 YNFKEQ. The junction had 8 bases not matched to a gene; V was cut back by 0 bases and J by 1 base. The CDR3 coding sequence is TGTGCCAGCAGCCAAGAGTCCCTAGCGGGGGGGCAGGGCACAGATACGCAGTATTTT. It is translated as CASSQESLAGGQGTDTQYF.

CDR3 DNA: TGTGCCAGCAGTAGGGCCGGGACAGGGGTTGAAAAACTGTTTTTT. Its translation is CASSRAGTGVEKLFF. The chain is built from TRBV6-5 and TRBJ1-4, with TRBD1 matching 10 bases. Germline lookup yields CDR1 MNHEY and CDR2 SVGAGI. This CDR3 is 15 amino acids long. V lost 5 bases to trimming and J lost 7 bases; unmatched junction nucleotides: 7.

CDR3 region: CASSEAGVGPGDIQYF. Written as DNA, the CDR3 is TGTGCCAGCAGTGAAGCCGGGGTCGGCCCCGGGGACATTCAGTACTTC. The chain is built from TRBV2 and TRBJ2-4, with D possibly TRBD2 on 5 matching bases. Germline V gene data show CDR1 as SNHLY and CDR2 as FYNNEI. With 0 bases removed from V and 8 bases from J, the gap between germline ends came to 17 bases. The CDR3 length is 16 residues.

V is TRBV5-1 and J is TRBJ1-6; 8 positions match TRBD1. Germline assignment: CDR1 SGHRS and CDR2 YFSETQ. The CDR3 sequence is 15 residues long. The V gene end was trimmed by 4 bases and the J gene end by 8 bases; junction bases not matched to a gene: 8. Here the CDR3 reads CASSISDRGDSPLHF. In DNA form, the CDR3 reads TGCGCCAGCAGCATATCTGACAGGGGAGATTCACCCCTCCACTTT.

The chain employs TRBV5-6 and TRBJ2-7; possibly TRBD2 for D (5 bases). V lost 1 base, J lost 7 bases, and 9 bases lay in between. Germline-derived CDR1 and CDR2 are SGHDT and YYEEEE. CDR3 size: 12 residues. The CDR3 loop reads CASSLSEREQYF. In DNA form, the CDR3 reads TGTGCCAGCAGCTTGAGTGAGCGGGAGCAGTACTTC.

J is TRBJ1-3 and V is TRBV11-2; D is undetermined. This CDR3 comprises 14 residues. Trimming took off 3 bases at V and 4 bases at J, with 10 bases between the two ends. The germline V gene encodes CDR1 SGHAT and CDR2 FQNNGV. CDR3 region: CASSLLTIGNTIYF. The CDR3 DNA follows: TGTGCCAGCAGCTTGCTGACAATAGGAAACACCATATATTTT. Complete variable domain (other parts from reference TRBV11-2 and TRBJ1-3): EAGVAQSPRYKIIEKRQSVAFWCNPISGHATLYWYQQILGQGPKLLIQFQNNGVVDDSQLPKDRFSAERLKGVDSTLKIQPAKLEDSAVYLCASSLLTIGNTIYFGEGSWLTVV.

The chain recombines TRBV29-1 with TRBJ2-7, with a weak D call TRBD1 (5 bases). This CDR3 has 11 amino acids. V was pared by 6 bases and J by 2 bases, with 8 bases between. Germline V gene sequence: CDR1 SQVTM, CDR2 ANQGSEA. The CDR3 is CSVSTAYEQYF. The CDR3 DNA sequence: TGCAGCGTCTCGACAGCCTACGAGCAGTACTTC.

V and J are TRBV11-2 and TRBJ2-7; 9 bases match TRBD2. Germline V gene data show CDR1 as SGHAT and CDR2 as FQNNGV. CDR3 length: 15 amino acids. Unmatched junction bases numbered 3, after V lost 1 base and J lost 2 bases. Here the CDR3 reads CASSLGLAGPYEQYF. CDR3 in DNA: TGTGCCAGCAGCTTAGGGCTAGCGGGACCCTACGAGCAGTACTTC.

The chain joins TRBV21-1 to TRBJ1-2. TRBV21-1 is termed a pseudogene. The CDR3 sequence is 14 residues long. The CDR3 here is CASSKTGREDGYTF. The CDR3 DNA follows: TGTGCCAGCAGCAAGACGGGCAGGGAGGATGGCTACACCTTC.

In DNA, the CDR3 is TGTGCCAGCAGCTTAGCTAGCGGGGGATACAATGAGCAGTTCTTC. Its protein is CASSLASGGYNEQFF. V and J are TRBV7-2 and TRBJ2-1, with 9 bases identical to TRBD2. CDR3 size: 15 residues. Germline trimming cut 0 bases from V and 4 bases from J; bases unmatched to any gene: 1. CDR1 SGHTA and CDR2 FQGNSA come from the germline V gene. The full variable domain, completed using reference TRBV7-2 and TRBJ2-1, is GAGVSQSPSNKVTEKGKDVELRCDPISGHTALYWYRQSLGQGLEFLIYFQGNSAPDKSGLPSDRFSAERTGGSVSTLTIQRTQQEDSAVYLCASSLASGGYNEQFFGPGTRLTVL.

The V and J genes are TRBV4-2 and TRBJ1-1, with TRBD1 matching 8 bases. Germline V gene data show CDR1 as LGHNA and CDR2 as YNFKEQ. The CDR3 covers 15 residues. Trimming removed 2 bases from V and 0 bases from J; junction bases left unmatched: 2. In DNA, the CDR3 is TGTGCCAGCAGCCAACGACAGGGGATGAACACTGAAGCTTTCTTT. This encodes CASSQRQGMNTEAFF.

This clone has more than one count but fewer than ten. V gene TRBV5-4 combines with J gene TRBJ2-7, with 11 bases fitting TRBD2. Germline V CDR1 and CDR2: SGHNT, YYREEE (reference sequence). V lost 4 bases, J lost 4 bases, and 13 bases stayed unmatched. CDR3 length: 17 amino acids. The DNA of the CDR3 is TGTGCCAGCAGCCGCCGCCAGGGACTAGCGGTATCATACGAGCAGTACTTC. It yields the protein CASSRRQGLAVSYEQYF.

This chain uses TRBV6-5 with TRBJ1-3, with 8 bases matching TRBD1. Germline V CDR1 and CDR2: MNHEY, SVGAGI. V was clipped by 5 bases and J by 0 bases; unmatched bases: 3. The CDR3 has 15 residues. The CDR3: CASSGGQVSGNTIYF. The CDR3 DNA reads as TGTGCCAGCAGTGGGGGACAGGTCTCTGGAAACACCATATATTTT.